This TCR beta chain was observed in a study of shared clonotypes between healthy human individuals. This CDR3 spans 16 amino acids. The germline gives CDR1 SGHRS, CDR2 YFSETQ. V lost 4 bases, J lost 2 bases, and 19 bases lay in between. As concerns this clone: Its matching antigen is unknown.

A deep-level run was used for the assay. Assay used: immunoSEQ multiplex PCR; TCRdb lists only in-frame clones, some missing. The top ten clones hold 1.8% of a sample with about 640,000 clones, around 72% of them seen once. General study points: A few donors held 4.5% to 5% of naive CD4 clonotypes in common. As a rule, naive subsets had a larger estimated richness than memory subsets. Relative to their counterparts shared across all four donors, non-shared clonotypes exhibited diminished generation probabilities.

The V call is TRBV5-1, the J call TRBJ2-7; D uncertain. The sample comprised memory CD4+ T cells sorted from blood. Subset defined: CD45RA-negative fraction. This receptor was taken from a woman younger than 45 in good health. The CDR3 DNA sequence: TGCGCCAGCAGCAACCTACAGTCGTCGGAAGCCTACGAGCAGTACTTC. Translating gives CASSNLQSSEAYEQYF.